This T cell receptor (beta chain) originates from a study of T cell repertoires in aging, cancer and after chemotherapy. As for the study in general: Donor ages fell into six groups from 30 or younger up to 70 or older. Study-wide results and limits: No conclusions about immunological memory after chemotherapy can be drawn from the repertoire data.

As to this clonotype: Its matching antigen is unknown.

TCR beta rearrangements were amplified from peripheral blood genomic DNA. The CDR3 has 12 residues. CDR1 is SGHTA and CDR2 is FQGNSA in the germline V gene. Deletions cut 4 bases from V and 7 bases from J, with 10 bases between. TRB rearrangements spanning V, D and J were amplified using mixed TRB-A/B primers. One entry per CDR3 protein results from TCRdb running MiXCR on the multiplex PCR reads. The sample carries about 10,000 distinct CDR3 sequences, roughly 37% recorded once. The sample taken for sequencing was blood. This TCR came from a human donor in good health. The J gene is TRBJ2-5, the V gene TRBV7-2; D is unclear. The CDR3 is CASSYYLGTQYF. In nucleotides, the CDR3 is TGTGCCAGCAGCTACTATTTGGGGACCCAGTACTTC.